The 18 T cell receptor beta chains presented below share a single source sample, sequenced in a study of breast tumors, draining lymph nodes, adjacent tissues. Via MiXCR, TCRdb re-called the multiplex PCR reads, giving one row per CDR3 protein. There are some 250,000 distinct CDR3 sequences in the sample; 30% to 35% occur only once, and about 3.9% lies in the top ten. Breast cancer patients provided tissue from their axillary draining lymph nodes. Sample: axillary lymph node tissue. These receptor sequences come from a female donor with breast cancer. Some clones in this sample may be carry-over from other donors' samples.

This clonotype was recorded many times. The chain links TRBV11-3 to TRBJ2-2; D is undetermined. The germline CDR1 and CDR2 sequences are SGHNT and YENEEA. V lost 5 bases to trimming and J lost 8 bases, with 9 bases between them. The length of the CDR3 is 12 residues. The CDR3 region has the DNA TGTGCCAGCAGCGCGGCCCCTGGGGAGCTGTTTTTT. It translates to CASSAAPGELFF.

This clonotype was recorded a few times. This may arise from a read error, as a much more abundant clone is one base away. J is TRBJ1-3 and V is TRBV7-6; 9 bases align to TRBD1. This CDR3 is 15 amino acids long. CDR1 is SGHVS, CDR2 FNYEAQ, per germline. Written as DNA, the CDR3 is TGTGCCAGCAGCCCAGGGACAGGGCCAGGAAACACCATACATTTT. It specifies CASSPGTGPGNTIHF.

This clonotype was detected a few times. The genes are TRBV20-1 and TRBJ1-3; D gene uncertain. CDR1 is DFQATT, CDR2 SNEGSKA, per germline (reference sequence). Trimming pared 0 bases from V and 6 bases from J, leaving 15 bases between. The CDR3 covers 15 residues. Here the CDR3 DNA reads TGCAGTGCTAGAGATCGTAGCATGGGAGCAAACACCATATATTTT. The encoded protein is CSARDRSMGANTIYF.

In this sample, this clonotype turned up many times. This chain joins TRBV24-1 and TRBJ2-2; 12 bases map to TRBD2. This CDR3 comprises 14 residues. Trimming removed 10 bases from V and 5 bases from J; junction bases left unmatched: 4. Germline V gene data show CDR1 as KGHDR and CDR2 as SFDVKD. Here the CDR3 reads CATRTSGTTGELFF. Written as DNA, the CDR3 is TGTGCCACTAGGACTAGCGGGACAACCGGGGAGCTGTTTTTT.

This clonotype was counted ten times or more. The DNA of the CDR3 is TGTGCCAGCAGTGGACAGAACACCGGGGAGCTGTTTTTT. Its protein is CASSGQNTGELFF. The genes are TRBV28 and TRBJ2-2, with D possibly TRBD1 on 5 matching bases. Germline values: CDR1 MDHEN, CDR2 SYDVKM. The length of the CDR3 is 13 residues. V gave up 5 bases and J gave up 1 base, with 5 bases separating them.

This clonotype was observed many times. The chain carries TRBV19 and TRBJ2-5; D is unresolved. CDR1 and CDR2 (germline): LNHDA, SQIVND (reference sequence). Trimming left V 3 bases short and J 5 bases short, with 10 bases between. The CDR3 runs 13 residues. Here the CDR3 DNA reads TGTGCCAGTAGTATTGGAATCGTGGAGACCCAGTACTTC. Protein sequence: CASSIGIVETQYF.

The genes are TRBV6-5 and TRBJ2-3; 8 nucleotides align to TRBD2. The junction had 9 bases not matched to a gene; V was cut back by 2 bases and J by 8 bases. The V gene's germline CDR1 is MNHEY and CDR2 SVGAGI. The CDR3 loop spans 15 amino acids. CDR3 nucleotide sequence: TGTGCCAGCAGTTACGACTGGAATAGCGGGACTACGCAGTATTTT. Translated: CASSYDWNSGTTQYF.

This clonotype came up many times. The chain uses TRBV10-2 and TRBJ2-2; TRBD2 matches 10 bases. With 6 bases clipped from V and 4 bases from J, the junction kept 5 bases outside the gene matches. Germline CDR1 is WSHSY and CDR2 is SAAADI. The CDR3 is 15 amino acids. The CDR3 sequence: CASRLAGVSTGELFF. The CDR3 DNA follows: TGCGCCAGCAGGCTAGCGGGAGTGAGCACCGGGGAGCTGTTTTTT.

Only one count was recorded for this clonotype. The rearrangement joins TRBV15 to TRBJ1-5; D is possibly TRBD1 (5 bases). The CDR3 runs 14 residues. Germline V gene lookup returns CDR1 LNHNV and CDR2 YYDKDF (reference sequence). V lost 5 bases and J 6 bases, leaving 14 bases between the germline ends. Written as DNA, the CDR3 is TGTGCCACCAGCTCTCACCAGGGTCCTCAGCCCCAGCATTTT. Encoded protein: CATSSHQGPQPQHF. The whole variable domain, filled in from reference TRBV15 and TRBJ1-5, reads DAMVIQNPRYQVTQFGKPVTLSCSQTLNHNVMYWYQQKSSQAPKLLFHYYDKDFNNEADTPDNFQSRRPNTSFCFLDIRSPGLGDTAMYLCATSSHQGPQPQHFGDGTRLSIL.

The CDR3 region has the DNA TGTGCCAGCAGCTTTGCAGGGGGCTACTCACCCCTCCACTTT. The encoded protein is CASSFAGGYSPLHF. The chain couples TRBV5-4 to TRBJ1-6, with 8 bases lining up with TRBD1. CDR3 length equals 14 residues. The germline CDR1 and CDR2 sequences are SGHNT and YYREEE (reference sequence). Unmatched junction bases numbered 5, after V lost 2 bases and J lost 10 bases.

The sample holds a few counts of this clonotype. A much larger clone differs from this one at a single base, so this may be a read error. V and J are TRBV11-2 and TRBJ2-3; 8 nucleotides match TRBD2. The CDR3 runs 17 residues. The germline gives CDR1 SGHAT, CDR2 FQNNGV. J gave up 4 bases and V 2 bases, and 11 bases lay outside the gene matches. The CDR3, as DNA: TGTGCCAGCAGCTTACTAGCGGGTACACCGGGGGCAGATACGCAGTATTTT. Its protein is CASSLLAGTPGADTQYF. Full variable domain (remainder filled in from reference TRBV11-2 and TRBJ2-3): EAGVAQSPRYKIIEKRQSVAFWCNPISGHATLYWYQQILGQGPKLLIQFQNNGVVDDSQLPKDRFSAERLKGVDSTLKIQPAKLEDSAVYLCASSLLAGTPGADTQYFGPGTRLTVL.

As to this clonotype: With a much larger clone just one base away, this may be a read error. The chain couples TRBV15 to TRBJ2-7; D ambiguous. Germline assignment: CDR1 LNHNV and CDR2 YYDKDF (reference sequence). This CDR3 is 15 amino acids long. The CDR3 sequence is CASSLNSGRTYEQHF. For the CDR3, the DNA is TGTGCCAGCAGCTTAAATTCGGGCCGAACCTACGAGCAGCACTTC.

Only one count was recorded for this clonotype. The V call is TRBV2, the J call TRBJ2-7; 7 bases fit TRBD2. This CDR3 spans 10 amino acids. Germline V gene data show CDR1 as SNHLY and CDR2 as FYNNEI. CDR3 sequence reads: CASRLRGTGV. The CDR3 bases are TGTGCCAGCAGGTTGCGGGGGACCGGGGTC.

The count of this clonotype is one. The gene calls are TRBV2 and TRBJ1-5, with TRBD1 matching 9 bases. Per the germline V gene, CDR1 is SNHLY and CDR2 is FYNNEI. This CDR3 region has 17 residues. Trimming removed 5 bases from V and 6 bases from J; junction bases left unmatched: 14. The CDR3 coding sequence is TGTGCCAGCAGTCCTCTCACAGGGGGCGCGAGAAGTCAGCCCCAGCATTTT. Residues: CASSPLTGGARSQPQHF.

This sequence joins TRBV6-2 or TRBV6-3 and TRBJ2-1; 10 nucleotides line up with TRBD1. CDR1 and CDR2 (germline): MNHEY, SVGEGT. The CDR3 runs to 16 residues. Losses at the gene ends were 4 bases for V and 3 bases for J; bases not matched to a gene: 6. CDR3 residues: CASSFSRDRGYNEQFF. DNA of the CDR3: TGTGCCAGCAGTTTTTCCCGGGACAGGGGCTACAATGAGCAGTTCTTC.

The V call is TRBV27, the J call TRBJ1-2; D is ambiguous. Germline-derived CDR1 and CDR2 are MNHEY and SMNVEV (reference sequence). This CDR3 spans 13 amino acids. V gave up 5 bases and J gave up 2 bases, with 9 bases separating them. In nucleotides, the CDR3 is TGTGCCAGCAGTCTGACCGAGAACTATGGCTACACCTTC. Translating gives CASSLTENYGYTF.

This clonotype has a count of ten or more. The chain links TRBV20-1 to TRBJ1-4; D unclear. V was trimmed by 1 base and J by 8 bases, leaving 11 bases between them. CDR1 DFQATT and CDR2 SNEGSKA come from the germline V gene (reference sequence). The CDR3 runs to 13 residues. This CDR3 reads CSARALEDEKLFF. CDR3 DNA: TGCAGTGCTAGAGCCCTTGAGGACGAAAAACTGTTTTTT.

This clonotype has more than one count but fewer than ten. The CDR3 coding sequence is TGTGCCAGCAGTCGCGAATCCGAGCAGTACTTC. This gives the protein CASSRESEQYF. The rearrangement links TRBV5-6 to TRBJ2-7; D is unclear. Trimming cost V 5 bases and J 6 bases, with 9 bases left between them. The germline CDR1 and CDR2 sequences are SGHDT and YYEEEE. This CDR3 region has 11 residues.